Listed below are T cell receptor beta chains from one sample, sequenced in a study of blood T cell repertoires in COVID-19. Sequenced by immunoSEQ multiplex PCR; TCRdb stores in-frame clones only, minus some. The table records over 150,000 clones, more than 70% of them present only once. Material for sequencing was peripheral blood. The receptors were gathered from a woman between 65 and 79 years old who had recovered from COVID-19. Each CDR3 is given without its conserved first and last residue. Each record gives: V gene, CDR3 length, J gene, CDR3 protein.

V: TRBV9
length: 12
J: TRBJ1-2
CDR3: ASSTRDSHYGYT

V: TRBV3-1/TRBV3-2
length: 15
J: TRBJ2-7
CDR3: ASSQGLSGDLSYEQY

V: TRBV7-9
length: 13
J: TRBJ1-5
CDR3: ASSARGTEDQPQH

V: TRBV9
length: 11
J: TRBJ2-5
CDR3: ASSGGGTETQY

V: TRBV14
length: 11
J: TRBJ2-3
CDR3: ASSQVGIDTQY

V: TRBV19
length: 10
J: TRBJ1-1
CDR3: ASSTVNTEAF

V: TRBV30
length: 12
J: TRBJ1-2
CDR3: AWDLGRGDYGYT

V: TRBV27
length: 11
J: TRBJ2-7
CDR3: ASSRQGTYEQY

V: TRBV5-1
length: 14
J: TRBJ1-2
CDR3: ASSPVTRQGNYGYT

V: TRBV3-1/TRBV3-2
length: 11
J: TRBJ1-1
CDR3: ASRAGTNTEAF

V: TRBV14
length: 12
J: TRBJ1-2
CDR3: ASSLGTLAWGYT

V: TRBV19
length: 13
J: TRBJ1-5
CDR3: ASSTRDSRGQPQH

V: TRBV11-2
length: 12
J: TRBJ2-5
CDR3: ASSPTSGVETQY

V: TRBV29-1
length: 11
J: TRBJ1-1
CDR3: SVEDRGGTEAF

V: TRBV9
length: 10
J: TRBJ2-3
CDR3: ASSPGADTQY

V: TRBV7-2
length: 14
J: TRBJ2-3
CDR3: ASSLVLRGGTDTQY

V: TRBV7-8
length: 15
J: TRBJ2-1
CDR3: ASRLPRLAGGPGEQF

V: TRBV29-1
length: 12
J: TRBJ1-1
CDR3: SADPGQGVPRAF

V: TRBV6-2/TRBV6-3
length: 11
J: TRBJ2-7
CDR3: ASSPTGSYEQY

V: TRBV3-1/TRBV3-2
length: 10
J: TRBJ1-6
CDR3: ASSPRGVSLH

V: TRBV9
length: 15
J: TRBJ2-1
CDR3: ASSSHGTSGAYNEQF

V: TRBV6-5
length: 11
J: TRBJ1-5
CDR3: ASRKQGDQPQH

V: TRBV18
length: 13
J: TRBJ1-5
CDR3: ASSPGQGPNQPQH

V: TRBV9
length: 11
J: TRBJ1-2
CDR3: ASSVVAGLGYT

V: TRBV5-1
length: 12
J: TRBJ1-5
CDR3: ASSDGALAGPQH

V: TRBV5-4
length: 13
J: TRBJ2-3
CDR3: ASSLGSPSTDTQY

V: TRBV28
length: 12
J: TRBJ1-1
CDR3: ASSSGGPNTEAF

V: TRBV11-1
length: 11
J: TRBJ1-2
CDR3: ASSLGMNYGYT

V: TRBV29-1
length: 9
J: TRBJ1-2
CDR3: SVGTPYGYT

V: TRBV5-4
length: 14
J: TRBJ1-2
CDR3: ASSPGGEGGRYGYT

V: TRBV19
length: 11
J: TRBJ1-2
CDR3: ASSIRQVDGYT